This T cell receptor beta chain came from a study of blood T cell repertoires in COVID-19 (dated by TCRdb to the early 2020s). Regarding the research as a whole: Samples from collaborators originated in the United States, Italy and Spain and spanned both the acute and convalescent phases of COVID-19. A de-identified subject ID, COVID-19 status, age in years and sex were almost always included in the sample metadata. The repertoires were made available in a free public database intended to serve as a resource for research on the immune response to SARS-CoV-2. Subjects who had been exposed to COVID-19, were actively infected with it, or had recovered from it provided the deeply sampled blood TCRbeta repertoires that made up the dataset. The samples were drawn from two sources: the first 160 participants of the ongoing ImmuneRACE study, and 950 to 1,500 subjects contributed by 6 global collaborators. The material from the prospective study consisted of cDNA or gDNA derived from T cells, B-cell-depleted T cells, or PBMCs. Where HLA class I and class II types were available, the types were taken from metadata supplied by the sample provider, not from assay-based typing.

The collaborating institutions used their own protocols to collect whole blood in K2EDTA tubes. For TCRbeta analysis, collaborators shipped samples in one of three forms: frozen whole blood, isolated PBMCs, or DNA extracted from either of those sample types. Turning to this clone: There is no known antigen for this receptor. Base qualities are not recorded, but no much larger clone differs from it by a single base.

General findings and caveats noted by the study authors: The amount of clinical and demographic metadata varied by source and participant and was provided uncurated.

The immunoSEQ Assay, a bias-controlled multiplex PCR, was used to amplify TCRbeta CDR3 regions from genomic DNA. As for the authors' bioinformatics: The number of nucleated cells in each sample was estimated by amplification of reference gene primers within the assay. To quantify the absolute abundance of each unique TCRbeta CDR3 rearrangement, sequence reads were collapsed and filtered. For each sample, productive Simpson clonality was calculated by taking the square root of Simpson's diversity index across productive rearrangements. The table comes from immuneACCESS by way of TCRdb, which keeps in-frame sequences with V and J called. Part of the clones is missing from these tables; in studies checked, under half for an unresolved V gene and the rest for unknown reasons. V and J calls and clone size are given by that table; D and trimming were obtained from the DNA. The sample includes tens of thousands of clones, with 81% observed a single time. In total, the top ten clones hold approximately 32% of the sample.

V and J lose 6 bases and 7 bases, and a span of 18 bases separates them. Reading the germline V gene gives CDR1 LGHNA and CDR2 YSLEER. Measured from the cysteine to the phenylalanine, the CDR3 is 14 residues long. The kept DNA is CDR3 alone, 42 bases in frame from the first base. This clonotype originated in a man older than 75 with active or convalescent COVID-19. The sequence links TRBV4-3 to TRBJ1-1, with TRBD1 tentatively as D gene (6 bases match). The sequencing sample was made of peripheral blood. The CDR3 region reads CASSLKGDTYEAFF. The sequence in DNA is TGCGCCAGCAGTCTAAAGGGGGACACCTATGAAGCTTTCTTT.